This T cell receptor beta chain was obtained from a study of Tregs in tolerant kidney transplant recipients. Study-wide findings and caveats: Nucleotide sequences could not be compared across some patients' samples due to primer changes.

Generated by immunoSEQ multiplex PCR, the TCRdb table keeps only in-frame clones and is missing some. Its table lists tens of thousands of clones. This CDR3 has 15 amino acids. Germline CDR1 SGHVS, CDR2 FNYEAQ. The ends were cut back, 1 base at V and 5 bases at J, with 15 bases in the middle. Unstimulated Tregs (CD4+CD25+CD127-) and CD4+CD25- non-Tregs were sorted from PBMCs. For this clone: Its specificity is not known. The missing CDR3 end, 3 residues past where the read stops, is filled in from the germline J gene.

Sequencing used CD8+ T cells from blood, obtained before the transplant. The V and J genes are TRBV7-6 and TRBJ2-7, with TRBD1 as a possible D gene (6 bases). This sequence was found in a human donor who received a combined kidney and bone marrow transplant. The CDR3 protein is CASSLVGSGADEQYF. The DNA read from the CDR3 is TGTGCCAGCAGCTTAGTGGGGTCAGGGGCAGACGAG.